Sequencing of this T cell receptor beta chain was carried out in a study of response to subunit inactivated influenza vaccine. TCRdb reprocessed the RT-PCR reads via MiXCR and lists one record per CDR3 protein. The sample yields more than 200,000 distinct CDR3 sequences, roughly an eighth seen once. The CDR3 has 13 residues. V dropped 0 bases and J dropped 4 bases, with 7 bases sitting between them. Looked up from germline, CDR1 is SGHRS and CDR2 is YFSETQ. The starting material was non-naive T cells sorted from PBMCs, obtained 14 to 15 days before vaccination. The receptor's source is a man aged 50 to 59 who received an inactivated influenza vaccine. The rearrangement links TRBV5-1 to TRBJ1-2; unclear D gene. CDR3 nucleotide sequence: TGCGCCAGCAGCTTGGACGGTCTCTATGGCTACACCTTC. It yields the protein CASSLDGLYGYTF.